Listed below are T cell receptor beta chains from one sample, sequenced in a study of T cells in Graves' hyperthyroidism and ophthalmopathy. TCRdb itself ran the multiplex PCR reads through MiXCR, one entry per CDR3 protein. The top ten clones hold approximately 30% of a sample with some 370,000 distinct CDR3 sequences, about 18% of them seen once. Material for sequencing was blood. All receptors come from a woman under 40 with Graves' hyperthyroidism that later progressed to Graves' ophthalmopathy. Both conserved end residues are part of each CDR3. Fields, in order: V gene, J gene, D gene, clone size, CDR3 DNA, CDR3 protein. The D gene is left open where the match is weak. Some rows mark clone size as missing; the rest say once, few, many or name a class of expanded clone.

>TRBV27|TRBJ1-1|-|-
TGTGCCAGCAGTTTAGGGGCAGGATTCACTGAAGCTTTCTTT
CASSLGAGFTEAFF
>TRBV20-1|TRBJ2-3|TRBD2|many
TGCAGTGCTCCCTTGACCCTGGGGGGGACAGATACGCAGTATTTT
CSAPLTLGGTDTQYF
>TRBV19|TRBJ1-1|-|-
TGTGCCAGTAGTACCGGACAGCTCACTGAAGCTTTCTTT
CASSTGQLTEAFF
>TRBV7-6|TRBJ1-4|TRBD1|-
TGTGCCAGCAGCTTAGCCTCTATTAGGGGGCAAGCAGAAAAACTGTTTTTT
CASSLASIRGQAEKLFF
>TRBV10-3|TRBJ2-7|-|-
TGTGCCATCAGACGGGACGACTCCTACGAGCAGTACTTC
CAIRRDDSYEQYF
>TRBV7-6|TRBJ2-1|TRBD1|-
TGTGCCAGCAGCTTAGAGGTAGGGGGCCTCTCCTACAATGAGCAGTTCTTC
CASSLEVGGLSYNEQFF
>TRBV6-1|TRBJ2-3|TRBD2|many
TGTGCCAGCCCAGCGGGGGCCTACACAGATACGCAGTATTTT
CASPAGAYTDTQYF
>TRBV2|TRBJ1-1|TRBD1|few
TGTGCCAGCAGCTTAGGGACAGGGTGGGGTCCCACTGAAGCTTTCTTT
CASSLGTGWGPTEAFF
>TRBV5-1|TRBJ1-5|TRBD1|few
TGCGCCAGCAGGGCGGGACAGAGTGACAATCAGCCCCAGCATTTT
CASRAGQSDNQPQHF
>TRBV5-6|TRBJ2-1|TRBD1|many
TGTGCCAGCAGCTTTGGGACAGGGTCCTACAATGAGCAGTTCTTC
CASSFGTGSYNEQFF
>TRBV5-1|TRBJ2-5|TRBD2|-
TGCGCCAGCAGCTTGGCTCCTAGCGGGAGTGGAGGGGGCCAAGAGACCCAGTACTTC
CASSLAPSGSGGGQETQYF
>TRBV11-1|TRBJ2-5|-|many
TGTGCCAGCACCACGGGAGAGACCCAGTACTTC
CASTTGETQYF
>TRBV10-3|TRBJ2-5|TRBD1|-
TGTGCCATCAGTGCAGGGACAGAAGAGACCCAGTACTTC
CAISAGTEETQYF
>TRBV2|TRBJ2-5|-|many
TGTGCCAGCAGTTACGAGGGGAGAGAGACCCAGTACTTC
CASSYEGRETQYF
>TRBV5-1|TRBJ1-2|-|many
TGCGCCAGCAGCTTGGATGTTGGGGGAGGTGGCTACACCTTC
CASSLDVGGGGYTF
>TRBV28|TRBJ2-7|TRBD2|many
TGTGCCAGCAGGGGACTAGCGGGACCCGAGATAGATTACGAGCAGTACTTC
CASRGLAGPEIDYEQYF
>TRBV6-1|TRBJ2-5|-|-
TGTGCCAGCAGCCTACCTCTCGCGCAGGAGACCCAGTACTTC
CASSLPLAQETQYF
>TRBV12-3/TRBV12-4|TRBJ2-3|TRBD2|many
TGTGCCAGCAGTTCTACTCCGGGACTAGTGGCAGATACGCAGTATTTT
CASSSTPGLVADTQYF
>TRBV18|TRBJ2-1|TRBD1|many
TGTGCCAGCTCACCAATCGCAGGGGGCCGGGATGAGCAGTTCTTC
CASSPIAGGRDEQFF
>TRBV29-1|TRBJ1-2|-|-
TGCAGCGGAGCGTTTTCTGACTATGGCTACACCTTC
CSGAFSDYGYTF
>TRBV28|TRBJ2-7|-|many
TGTGCCAGCAGTTTTGCCGGCATAAGCTCCTACGAGCAGTACTTC
CASSFAGISSYEQYF
>TRBV11-2|TRBJ2-7|TRBD2|many
TGTGCCAGCAGCGCCGGGACTAGCGGGGGGAAATCCTACGAGCAGTACTTC
CASSAGTSGGKSYEQYF
>TRBV28|TRBJ1-1|-|-
TGTGCCAGCATTTGGGGCATTAATACTGAAGCTTTCTTT
CASIWGINTEAFF
>TRBV11-2|TRBJ2-7|TRBD2|many
TGTGCCAGCAGGAGACGTGGGACTAGCGGGGCCGCCGGGCAGTACTTC
CASRRRGTSGAAGQYF
>TRBV20-1|TRBJ2-3|-|few
TGCAGTGCTAGGGCCGGGGGGCCGGGGGATACGCAGTATTTT
CSARAGGPGDTQYF
>TRBV4-2|TRBJ2-3|-|-
TGTGCCAGCAGCCAAGTTCAAAGGGGGGGCACAGATACGCAGTATTTT
CASSQVQRGGTDTQYF
>TRBV12-3/TRBV12-4|TRBJ1-2|TRBD1|many
TGTGCCAGCAAACGAGGGGGCCGGGGCTATGGCTACACCTTC
CASKRGGRGYGYTF
>TRBV29-1|TRBJ2-5|TRBD1|many
TGCAGCGTGGAAGGACAGGGGAGGGTCGGAGAGACCCAGTACTTC
CSVEGQGRVGETQYF
>TRBV12-3/TRBV12-4|TRBJ2-3|-|-
TGTGCCAGCAGCAGCCGGGCCTACACAGATACGCAGTATTTT
CASSSRAYTDTQYF
>TRBV11-1|TRBJ2-2|-|many
TGTGCCAGCAGCTCCAGACAGGCCGCGAACACCGGGGAGCTGTTTTTT
CASSSRQAANTGELFF
>TRBV3-1|TRBJ2-7|-|many
TGTGCCAGCAGCCAAGTCTCGGGGCCCCCCTCCTACGAGCAGTACTTC
CASSQVSGPPSYEQYF
>TRBV20-1|TRBJ2-3|TRBD1|few
TGCAGTGCTGGGGGATGGGGACAGGGTTTGGCAGATACGCAGTATTTT
CSAGGWGQGLADTQYF